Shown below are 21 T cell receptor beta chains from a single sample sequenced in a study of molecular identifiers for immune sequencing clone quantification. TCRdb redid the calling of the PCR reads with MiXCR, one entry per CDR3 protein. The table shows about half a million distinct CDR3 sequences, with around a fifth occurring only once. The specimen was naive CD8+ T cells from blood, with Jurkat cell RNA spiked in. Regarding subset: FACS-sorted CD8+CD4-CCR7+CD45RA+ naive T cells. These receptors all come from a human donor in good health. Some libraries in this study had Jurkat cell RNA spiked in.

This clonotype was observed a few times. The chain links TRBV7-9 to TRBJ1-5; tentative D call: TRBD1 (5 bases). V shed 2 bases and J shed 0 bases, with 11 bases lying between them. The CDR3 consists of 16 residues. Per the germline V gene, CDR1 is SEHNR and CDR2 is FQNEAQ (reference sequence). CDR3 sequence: CASSLMAGDSNQPQHF. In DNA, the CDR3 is TGTGCCAGCAGCTTAATGGCGGGGGATAGCAATCAGCCCCAGCATTTT.

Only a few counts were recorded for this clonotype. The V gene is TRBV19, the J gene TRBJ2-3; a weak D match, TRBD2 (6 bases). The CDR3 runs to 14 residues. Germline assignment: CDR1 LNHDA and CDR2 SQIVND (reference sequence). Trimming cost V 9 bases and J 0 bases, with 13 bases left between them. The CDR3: CASTISGSTDTQYF. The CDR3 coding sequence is TGTGCCAGCACTATTAGCGGAAGCACAGATACGCAGTATTTT.

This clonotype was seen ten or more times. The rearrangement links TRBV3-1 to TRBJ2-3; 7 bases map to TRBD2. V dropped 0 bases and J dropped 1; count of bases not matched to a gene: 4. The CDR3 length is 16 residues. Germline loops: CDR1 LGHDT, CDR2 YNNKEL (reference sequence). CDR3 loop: CASSQDEREGTDTQYF. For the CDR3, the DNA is TGTGCCAGCAGCCAAGATGAACGGGAGGGCACAGATACGCAGTATTTT.

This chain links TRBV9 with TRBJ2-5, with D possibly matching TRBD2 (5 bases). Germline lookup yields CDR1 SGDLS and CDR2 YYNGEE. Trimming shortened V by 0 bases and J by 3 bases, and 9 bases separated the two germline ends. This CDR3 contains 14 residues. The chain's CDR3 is CASSVVDGEETQYF. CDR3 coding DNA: TGTGCCAGCAGCGTAGTGGACGGGGAAGAGACCCAGTACTTC.

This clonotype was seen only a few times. In DNA form, the CDR3 reads TGTGCCAGCAAAAGAAGCCGGGACAGACCCTACGAGCAGTACTTC. Translated: CASKRSRDRPYEQYF. The rearrangement links TRBV6-6 to TRBJ2-7; 7 bases match TRBD1. J lost 2 bases, V lost 7 bases, and 11 bases had no gene match. This CDR3 is built from 15 residues. CDR1 and CDR2 (germline): MNHNY, SVGAGI (reference sequence).

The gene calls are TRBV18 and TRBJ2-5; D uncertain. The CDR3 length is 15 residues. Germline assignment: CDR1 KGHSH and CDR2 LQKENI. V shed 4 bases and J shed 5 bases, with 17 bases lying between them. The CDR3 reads CASSLGPLYAETQYF. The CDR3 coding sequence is TGTGCCAGCTCACTAGGGCCCTTGTATGCGGAGACCCAGTACTTC.

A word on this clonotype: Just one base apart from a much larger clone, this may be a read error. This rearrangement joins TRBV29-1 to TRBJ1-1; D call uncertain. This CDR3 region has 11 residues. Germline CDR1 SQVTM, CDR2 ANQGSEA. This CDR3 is CSVEGEGKASF. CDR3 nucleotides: TGCAGCGTTGAAGGTGAAGGTAAAGCTTCCTTT. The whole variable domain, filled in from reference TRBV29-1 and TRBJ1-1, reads SAVISQKPSRDICQRGTSLTIQCQVDSQVTMMFWYRQQPGQSLTLIATANQGSEATYESGFVIDKFPISRPNLTFSTLTVSNMSPEDSSIYLCSVEGEGKASFGQGTRLTVV.

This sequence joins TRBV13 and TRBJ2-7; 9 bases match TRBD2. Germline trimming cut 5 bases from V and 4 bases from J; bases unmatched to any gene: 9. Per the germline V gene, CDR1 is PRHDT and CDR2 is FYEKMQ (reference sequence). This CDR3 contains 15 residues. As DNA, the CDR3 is TGTGCCAGCAGCCAGACTAGCGGAGCAGCTTACGAGCAGTACTTC. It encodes CASSQTSGAAYEQYF. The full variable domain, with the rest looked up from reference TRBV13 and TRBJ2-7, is AAGVIQSPRHLIKEKRETATLKCYPIPRHDTVYWYQQGPGQDPQFLISFYEKMQSDKGSIPDRFSAQQFSDYHSELNMSSLELGDSALYFCASSQTSGAAYEQYFGPGTRLTVT.

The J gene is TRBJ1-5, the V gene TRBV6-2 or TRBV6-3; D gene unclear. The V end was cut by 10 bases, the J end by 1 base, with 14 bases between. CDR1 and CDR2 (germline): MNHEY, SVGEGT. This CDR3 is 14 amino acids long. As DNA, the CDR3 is TGTGCCACCACCGGGGTCATGAGCAATCAGCCCCAGCATTTT. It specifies CATTGVMSNQPQHF.

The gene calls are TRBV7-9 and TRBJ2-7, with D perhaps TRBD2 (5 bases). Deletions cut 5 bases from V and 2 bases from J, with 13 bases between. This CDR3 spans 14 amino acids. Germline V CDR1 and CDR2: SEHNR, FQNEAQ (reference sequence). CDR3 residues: CASSGAANTYEQYF. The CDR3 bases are TGTGCCAGCAGCGGAGCGGCTAACACCTACGAGCAGTACTTC.

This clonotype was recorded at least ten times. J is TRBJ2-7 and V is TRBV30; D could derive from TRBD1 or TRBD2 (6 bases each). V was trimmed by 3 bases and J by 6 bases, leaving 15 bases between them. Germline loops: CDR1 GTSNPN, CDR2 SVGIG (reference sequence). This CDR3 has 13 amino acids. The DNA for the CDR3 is TGTGCCTGGAGCGGGCAACAGGGAGGCGAGCAGTACTTC. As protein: CAWSGQQGGEQYF.

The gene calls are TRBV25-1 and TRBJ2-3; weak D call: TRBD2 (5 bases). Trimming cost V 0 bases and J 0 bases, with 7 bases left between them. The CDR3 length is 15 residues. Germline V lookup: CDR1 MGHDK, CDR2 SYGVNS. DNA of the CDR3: TGTGCCAGCAGTGAATACGGCGGGAGCACAGATACGCAGTATTTT. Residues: CASSEYGGSTDTQYF.

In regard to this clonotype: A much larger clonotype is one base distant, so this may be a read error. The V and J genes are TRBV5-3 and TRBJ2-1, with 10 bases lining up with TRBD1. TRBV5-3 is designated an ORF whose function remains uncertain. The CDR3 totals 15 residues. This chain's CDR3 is CASSLLRTGGDEQFF. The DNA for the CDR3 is TGTGCCAGCAGCTTATTGCGGACAGGGGGAGACGAGCAGTTCTTC.

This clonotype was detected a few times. Here the CDR3 reads CASSEARGTDTQYF. The DNA of the CDR3 is TGTGCCAGCAGTGAAGCGAGGGGGACAGATACGCAGTATTTT. This chain links TRBV2 with TRBJ2-3, with D perhaps matching TRBD1 (6 bases). V shed 0 bases and J shed 3 bases, with 7 bases lying between them. In germline, CDR1 is SNHLY, CDR2 FYNNEI. CDR3 length: 14 residues.

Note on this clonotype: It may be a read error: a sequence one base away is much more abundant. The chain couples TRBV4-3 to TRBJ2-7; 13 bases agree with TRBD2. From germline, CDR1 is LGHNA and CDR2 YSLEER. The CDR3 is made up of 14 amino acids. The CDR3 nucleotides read TGCGCCAGCAGCCGCGGACTAGCGGGGGACGAGCGGTACTTC. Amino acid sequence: CASSRGLAGDERYF.

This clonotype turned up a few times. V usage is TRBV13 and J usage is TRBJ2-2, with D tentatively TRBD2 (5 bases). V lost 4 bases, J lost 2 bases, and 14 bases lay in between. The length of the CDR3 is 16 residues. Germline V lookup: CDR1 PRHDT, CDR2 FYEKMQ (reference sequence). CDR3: CASSSERTANTGELFF. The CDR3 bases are TGTGCCAGCAGCTCAGAAAGGACTGCTAACACCGGGGAGCTGTTTTTT.

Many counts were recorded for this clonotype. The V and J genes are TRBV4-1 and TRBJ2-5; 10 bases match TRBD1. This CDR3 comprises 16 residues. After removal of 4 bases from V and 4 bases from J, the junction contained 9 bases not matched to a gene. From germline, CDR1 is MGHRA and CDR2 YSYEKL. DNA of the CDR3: TGCGCCAGCAGCCCGGACGGGACAGGGGTTGGAGAGACCCAGTACTTC. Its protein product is CASSPDGTGVGETQYF.

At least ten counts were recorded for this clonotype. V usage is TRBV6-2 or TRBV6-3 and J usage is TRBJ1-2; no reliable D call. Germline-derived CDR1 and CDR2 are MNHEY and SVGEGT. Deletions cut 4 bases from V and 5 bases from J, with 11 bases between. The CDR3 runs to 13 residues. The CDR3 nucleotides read TGTGCCAGCAGTTTCGCTCCCGAGTATGGCTACACCTTC. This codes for CASSFAPEYGYTF.

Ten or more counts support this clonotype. CDR3 sequence: CSVVGQDTEAFF. The DNA for the CDR3 is TGCAGCGTTGTAGGGCAGGACACTGAAGCTTTCTTT. This chain joins TRBV29-1 and TRBJ1-1; no definite D call. The germline gives CDR1 SQVTM, CDR2 ANQGSEA. The CDR3 extends over 12 amino acids. The V gene lost 4 bases and the J gene lost 3 bases, with 9 bases spanning the gap. The variable domain in full, with the rest retrieved from reference TRBV29-1 and TRBJ1-1, is SAVISQKPSRDICQRGTSLTIQCQVDSQVTMMFWYRQQPGQSLTLIATANQGSEATYESGFVIDKFPISRPNLTFSTLTVSNMSPEDSSIYLCSVVGQDTEAFFGQGTRLTVV.

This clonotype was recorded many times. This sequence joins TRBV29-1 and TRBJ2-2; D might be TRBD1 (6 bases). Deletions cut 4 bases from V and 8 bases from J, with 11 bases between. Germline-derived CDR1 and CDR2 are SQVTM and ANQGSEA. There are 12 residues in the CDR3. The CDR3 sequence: CSVVTGSGELFF. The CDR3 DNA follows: TGCAGCGTTGTTACAGGGTCAGGGGAGCTGTTTTTT.

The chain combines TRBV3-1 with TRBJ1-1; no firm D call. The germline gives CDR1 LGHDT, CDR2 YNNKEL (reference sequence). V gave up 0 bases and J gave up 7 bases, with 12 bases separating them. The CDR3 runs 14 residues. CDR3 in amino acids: CASSQEADLSEAFF. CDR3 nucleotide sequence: TGTGCCAGCAGCCAAGAGGCCGACCTTAGTGAAGCTTTCTTT. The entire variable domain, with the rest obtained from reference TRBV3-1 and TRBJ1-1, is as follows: DTAVSQTPKYLVTQMGNDKSIKCEQNLGHDTMYWYKQDSKKFLKIMFSYNNKELIINETVPNRFSPKSPDKAHLNLHINSLELGDSAVYFCASSQEADLSEAFFGQGTRLTVV.